The 23 T cell receptor beta chains reported below all come from one sample, sequenced in a study of early T cells in non-severe SARS-CoV-2 infection. TCRdb itself ran the 5' RACE reads through MiXCR, one entry per CDR3 protein. This repertoire shows 100,000 to 130,000 distinct CDR3 sequences, over 8.5% found once; its top ten account for approximately 7.3%. The specimen was whole blood. The receptors were gathered from an adult who was a healthcare worker with PCR-confirmed SARS-CoV-2 infection or an uninfected control (not recorded which).

This clonotype was seen at least ten times. The chain combines TRBV20-1 with TRBJ2-1, with D unclear. With 4 bases removed from V and 7 bases from J, the gap between germline ends came to 5 bases. CDR1 is DFQATT, CDR2 SNEGSKA, per germline (reference sequence). The CDR3 is made up of 10 amino acids. CDR3 nucleotide sequence: TGCAGTGCTAAGGTGAATGAGCAGTTCTTC. Its translation: CSAKVNEQFF.

This clonotype was recorded many times. The genes are TRBV4-3 and TRBJ2-3; D not resolved. V lost 0 bases, J lost 0 bases, and 7 bases lay in between. The CDR3 totals 15 residues. Germline-derived CDR1 and CDR2 are LGHNA and YSLEER. The CDR3 coding sequence is TGCGCCAGCAGCCAAGACCCATCAAGCACAGATACGCAGTATTTT. Its protein product is CASSQDPSSTDTQYF.

This clonotype appeared a few times. The V call is TRBV5-5, the J call TRBJ2-3; tentative D call: TRBD2 (5 bases). The V gene's germline CDR1 is SGHKS and CDR2 YYEKEE (reference sequence). This CDR3 has 15 residues. V was pared by 4 bases and J by 6 bases, with 18 bases between. DNA for the CDR3: TGTGCCAGCAGCCTCGGGCCGAAGAGGGCCGATACGCAGTATTTT. It codes for CASSLGPKRADTQYF.

This clonotype was recorded many times. The chain recombines TRBV7-8 with TRBJ2-1; possible D gene TRBD2, 6 bases. This CDR3 spans 13 amino acids. The germline CDR1 and CDR2 sequences are SGHVS and FQNEAQ. V shed 7 bases and J shed 8 bases, with 15 bases lying between them. CDR3 residues: CASTRRTIYEQFF. The CDR3 DNA sequence: TGTGCCAGCACCCGACGGACTATCTATGAGCAGTTCTTC.

The chain has TRBV5-1 and TRBJ2-3, with unresolved D. The CDR3 has 12 amino acids. The ends were cut back, 3 bases at V and 5 bases at J, with 7 bases in the middle. The germline V gene encodes CDR1 SGHRS and CDR2 YFSETQ. This chain's CDR3 is CASSSQEDTQYF. Here the CDR3 DNA reads TGCGCCAGCAGCTCTCAAGAAGATACGCAGTATTTT. Filled out from reference TRBV5-1 and TRBJ2-3, the complete variable domain reads KAGVTQTPRYLIKTRGQQVTLSCSPISGHRSVSWYQQTPGQGLQFLFEYFSETQRNKGNFPGRFSGRQFSNSRSEMNVSTLELGDSALYLCASSSQEDTQYFGPGTRLTVL.

In its sample, this clonotype was seen many times. The rearrangement joins TRBV28 to TRBJ1-2, with D tentatively TRBD1 (5 bases). This CDR3 has 14 amino acids. In germline, CDR1 is MDHEN, CDR2 SYDVKM. Between the trimmed V and J ends, which lost 6 bases and 3 bases, there was a span of 14 bases. The CDR3 protein is CASRSQSRDYGYTF. Here the CDR3 DNA reads TGTGCCAGCAGGAGCCAAAGCAGGGACTATGGCTACACCTTC.

In its sample, this clonotype was seen once. V usage is TRBV30 and J usage is TRBJ2-7; 9 bases agree with TRBD2. The CDR3 totals 14 residues. V was pared by 0 bases and J by 2 bases, with 2 bases of the junction left unmatched. Germline V gives CDR1 GTSNPN, CDR2 SVGIG (reference sequence). The CDR3: CAWSVSGGPYEQYF. As DNA, the CDR3 is TGTGCCTGGAGTGTAAGCGGGGGGCCCTACGAGCAGTACTTC.

The V call is TRBV28, the J call TRBJ2-1, with D perhaps TRBD2 (5 bases). The CDR3 is made up of 14 amino acids. Germline V lookup: CDR1 MDHEN, CDR2 SYDVKM. Trimming took off 11 bases at V and 2 bases at J, with 16 bases between the two ends. The CDR3 nucleotides are TGTGCCGGCCGAGGAAGCGGAACCTACAATGAGCAGTTCTTC. Protein product: CAGRGSGTYNEQFF. The full variable domain, with the rest looked up from reference TRBV28 and TRBJ2-1, is DVKVTQSSRYLVKRTGEKVFLECVQDMDHENMFWYRQDPGLGLRLIYFSYDVKMKEKGDIPEGYSVSREKKERFSLILESASTNQTSMYLCAGRGSGTYNEQFFGPGTRLTVL.

V is TRBV24-1 and J is TRBJ2-2; D gene unclear. The V gene lost 9 bases and the J gene lost 5 bases, with 6 bases spanning the gap. The CDR3 loop spans 11 amino acids. Germline loops: CDR1 KGHDR, CDR2 SFDVKD. The CDR3 spells CATGWTGELFF. The CDR3 DNA reads as TGTGCCACCGGCTGGACCGGGGAGCTGTTTTTT.

This clonotype showed up many times. V gene TRBV12-3 or TRBV12-4 combines with J gene TRBJ2-6, with no clear D. This CDR3 has 17 amino acids. Trimming left V 2 bases short and J 0 bases short, with 11 bases between. Here the CDR3 reads CASSLKPVISGANVLTF. CDR3 in DNA: TGTGCCAGCAGTTTAAAGCCAGTGATCTCTGGGGCCAACGTCCTGACTTTC.

V and J are TRBV20-1 and TRBJ1-3; no clear D. The V and J ends lost 3 bases and 4 bases respectively, with 7 bases between them. Germline CDR1 DFQATT, CDR2 SNEGSKA (reference sequence). The CDR3 has 12 residues. CDR3 region: CSARVSGNTIYF. As DNA, the CDR3 is TGCAGTGCTAGGGTCTCCGGAAACACCATATATTTT.

This clonotype was picked up a small number of times. V gene TRBV12-3 or TRBV12-4 combines with J gene TRBJ2-3; D possibly uses TRBD1 or TRBD2 (5 bases each). The V end was cut by 6 bases, the J end by 1 base, with 11 bases between. This CDR3 contains 14 residues. CDR3 region: CASRRGSGTDTQYF. The DNA of the CDR3 is TGTGCCAGCAGGAGGGGTTCGGGCACAGATACGCAGTATTTT.

This clonotype was seen more than once but under ten times. This chain links TRBV30 with TRBJ2-2; TRBD2 might be the D (5 bases). V dropped 5 bases and J dropped 2 bases, with 9 bases sitting between them. CDR3 length: 13 amino acids. Germline values: CDR1 GTSNPN, CDR2 SVGIG (reference sequence). CDR3 in DNA: TGTGCCTGGGGAGGCGGAAACACCGGGGAGCTGTTTTTT. Protein: CAWGGGNTGELFF.

At least ten counts were recorded for this clonotype. The V and J genes are TRBV7-9 and TRBJ1-1, with a weak D call TRBD1 (6 bases). CDR3 size: 16 residues. Germline CDR1 and CDR2: SEHNR and FQNEAQ (reference sequence). The V gene lost 0 bases and the J gene lost 2 bases, with 13 bases spanning the gap. The CDR3 spells CASSLARTGFNTEAFF. CDR3 DNA: TGTGCCAGCAGCTTAGCGAGAACAGGGTTCAACACTGAAGCTTTCTTT.

This clonotype was seen at least ten times. CDR3 sequence (DNA): TGTGCCAGCAATCACAGGGTGGATGGCTACACCTTC. Protein sequence: CASNHRVDGYTF. The genes are TRBV7-2 and TRBJ1-2, with a possible D match to TRBD1 (6 bases). The CDR3 is 12 residues long. V was trimmed by 7 bases and J by 6 bases, leaving 12 bases between them. Looked up from germline, CDR1 is SGHTA and CDR2 is FQGNSA. The entire variable domain, with the rest obtained from reference TRBV7-2 and TRBJ1-2, is as follows: GAGVSQSPSNKVTEKGKDVELRCDPISGHTALYWYRQSLGQGLEFLIYFQGNSAPDKSGLPSDRFSAERTGGSVSTLTIQRTQQEDSAVYLCASNHRVDGYTFGSGTRLTVV.

This clonotype has at least ten counts. V gene TRBV20-1 combines with J gene TRBJ1-6; 7 bases match TRBD1. The J segment lost 8 bases and the V segment lost 1 base, leaving 8 bases of the junction unmatched. Germline V CDR1 and CDR2: DFQATT, SNEGSKA (reference sequence). This CDR3 comprises 15 residues. The CDR3 is CSARVGQERYSPLHF. The DNA of the CDR3 is TGCAGTGCTAGAGTAGGACAGGAGCGTTATTCACCCCTCCACTTT.

There are many counts of this clonotype. V usage is TRBV5-1 and J usage is TRBJ2-7; TRBD1 matches at 7 bases. CDR1 SGHRS and CDR2 YFSETQ come from the germline V gene. J lost 4 bases, V lost 4 bases, and 2 bases had no gene match. The CDR3 extends over 12 amino acids. The CDR3 DNA is TGCGCCAGCAGCCCGACAGGGTACGAGCAGTACTTC. Amino acid sequence: CASSPTGYEQYF.

This clonotype showed up just once. This chain links TRBV10-3 with TRBJ2-5, with 12 bases identical to TRBD2. The ends lost 2 bases at V and 4 bases at J; junction bases unmatched: 2. CDR1 and CDR2 from the germline V gene are ENHRY and SYGVKD. The CDR3 loop spans 15 amino acids. This CDR3 is CAISETLAGGETQYF. The DNA of the CDR3 is TGTGCCATCAGTGAGACACTAGCGGGAGGAGAGACCCAGTACTTC.

This clonotype was seen repeatedly, ten times or more. V gene TRBV18 combines with J gene TRBJ2-1, with 7 bases that match TRBD2. The CDR3 has 15 amino acids. Germline loops: CDR1 KGHSH, CDR2 LQKENI. J lost 5 bases, V lost 2 bases, and 6 bases had no gene match. CDR3 sequence reads: CASSPRLAEDNEQFF. CDR3 nucleotides: TGTGCCAGCTCACCAAGGCTAGCGGAAGACAATGAGCAGTTCTTC. The whole variable domain, remainder taken from reference TRBV18 and TRBJ2-1, is NAGVMQNPRHLVRRRGQEARLRCSPMKGHSHVYWYRQLPEEGLKFMVYLQKENIIDESGMPKERFSAEFPKEGPSILRIQQVVRGDSAAYFCASSPRLAEDNEQFFGPGTRLTVL.

This clonotype was detected ten times or more. The chain uses TRBV20-1 and TRBJ1-2, with D possibly TRBD1 on 5 matching bases. V lost 0 bases to trimming and J lost 2 bases, with 16 bases between them. Per the germline V gene, CDR1 is DFQATT and CDR2 is SNEGSKA (reference sequence). The CDR3 loop spans 16 amino acids. CDR3 DNA sequence: TGCAGTGCTAGAGATGGGACTATGGGGCCAAACTATGGCTACACCTTC. This translates into CSARDGTMGPNYGYTF.

This clonotype was recorded many times. The genes are TRBV5-1 and TRBJ2-3; 8 bases fit TRBD1. The CDR3 contains 15 residues. In germline, CDR1 is SGHRS, CDR2 YFSETQ. Losses at the gene ends were 4 bases for V and 2 bases for J; bases not matched to a gene: 6. CDR3 bases: TGCGCCAGCAGCGGCGGACAGGGAAACACAGATACGCAGTATTTT. Translating it yields CASSGGQGNTDTQYF. Full variable domain (missing parts from reference TRBV5-1 and TRBJ2-3): KAGVTQTPRYLIKTRGQQVTLSCSPISGHRSVSWYQQTPGQGLQFLFEYFSETQRNKGNFPGRFSGRQFSNSRSEMNVSTLELGDSALYLCASSGGQGNTDTQYFGPGTRLTVL.

This clonotype was recorded many times. The chain combines TRBV27 with TRBJ2-3, with D unclear. V lost 2 bases, J lost 1 base, and 7 bases lay in between. From germline, CDR1 is MNHEY and CDR2 SMNVEV (reference sequence). The CDR3 consists of 14 residues. CDR3 in DNA: TGTGCCAGCAGTTTAGGGAAAGGCACAGATACGCAGTATTTT. This encodes CASSLGKGTDTQYF.

There are many counts of this clonotype. The chain uses TRBV6-5 and TRBJ2-3; unclear D gene. Germline CDR1 MNHEY, CDR2 SVGAGI. This CDR3 contains 13 residues. The V end lost 10 bases, the J end lost 6 bases, and 17 bases lay between the germline ends. The DNA for the CDR3 is TGTGCCACCCAAGGAACGGTATACGATACGCAGTATTTT. It is translated as CATQGTVYDTQYF.